This T cell receptor (beta chain) was identified during a study of blood T cell repertoires in COVID-19. V lost 3 bases and J lost 2, with 7 bases in between. Germline CDR1 reads SEHNR; CDR2 reads FQNEAQ (reference sequence). The CDR3 loop spans 13 amino acids. Data came from immunoSEQ multiplex PCR; TCRdb stores just in-frame clones and leaves some out. Seen here are over 90,000 clones, about 86% observed once, and the top ten hold over 10%. The source is a woman aged 55-70 years in a cohort sampled during active or convalescent COVID-19. V gene TRBV7-9 combines with J gene TRBJ1-2; possible D gene TRBD1, 5 bases. The source material was peripheral blood. Here the CDR3 reads CASSLGQNYGYTF. The CDR3 coding sequence is TGTGCCAGCAGCTTGGGGCAGAACTATGGCTACACCTTC.